Listed below are T cell receptor beta chains from one sample, sequenced in a study of HIV-infected children after antiretroviral therapy interruption. TCRdb independently ran MiXCR on the 3' RACE reads; one entry per CDR3 protein. This sample has about 86,000 distinct CDR3 sequences, with 5.5% to 8.5% found just once. Source: CD45RA+ CD4+ T cells from PBMCs, pooled from several time points, taken from a donor given antiretroviral therapy, either interrupted or continuous. These receptors were collected from a pool of human donors with HIV. CDR3s include the opening cysteine and the closing phenylalanine or tryptophan. Each record gives: V gene, clone size, J gene, D gene, CDR3 DNA, CDR3 protein. D genes are given only for firm matches. Clone size, where shown, is once, few, many, or a class for clones that have expanded.

V: TRBV6-2/TRBV6-3; size: few; J: TRBJ1-1; D: -; DNA: TGTGCCAGCAGGGTTAGTACGGGGAAGAACACTGAAGCTTTCTTT; CDR3: CASRVSTGKNTEAFF
V: TRBV20-1; size: many; J: TRBJ1-5; D: TRBD1; DNA: TGCAGTGCTAGGGTTCCAGGGGGCGATCAGCCCCAGCATTTT; CDR3: CSARVPGGDQPQHF
V: TRBV4-1; size: many; J: TRBJ2-7; D: -; DNA: TGCGCCAGCAGCCAAGCGTCCGTAACAGGGTACGCCTACGAGCAGTACTTC; CDR3: CASSQASVTGYAYEQYF
V: TRBV12-5; size: many; J: TRBJ1-1; D: -; DNA: TGTGCTAGTGGTTGGGACTCCCACACTGAAGCTTTCTTT; CDR3: CASGWDSHTEAFF
V: TRBV25-1; size: many; J: TRBJ2-3; D: -; DNA: TGTGCCAGCACCCCGGCTTGGGGCACAGATACGCAGTATTTT; CDR3: CASTPAWGTDTQYF
V: TRBV3-1; size: few; J: TRBJ2-7; D: TRBD1; DNA: TGTGCCAGCAGTCCGAGTAGACAGGGGATGAACGAGCAGTACTTC; CDR3: CASSPSRQGMNEQYF
V: TRBV29-1; size: few; J: TRBJ1-2; D: -; DNA: TGCAGCGTTGGGACGCCATCCTATGGCTACACCTTC; CDR3: CSVGTPSYGYTF
V: TRBV12-3/TRBV12-4; size: many; J: TRBJ2-3; D: TRBD2; DNA: TGTGCCAGCAGTTTACAACTAGCGGGGGGGCGAAAGCTGGATACGCAGTATTTT; CDR3: CASSLQLAGGRKLDTQYF
V: TRBV12-3/TRBV12-4; size: -; J: TRBJ1-2; D: -; DNA: TGTGCCAGCAGCCAGCCGGGGGGTGGCTACACCTTC; CDR3: CASSQPGGGYTF
V: TRBV12-3/TRBV12-4; size: many; J: TRBJ1-1; D: -; DNA: TGTGCCAGCAGTAGGCCAGGGCGGAACACTGAAGCTTTCTTT; CDR3: CASSRPGRNTEAFF
V: TRBV6-5; size: many; J: TRBJ2-7; D: -; DNA: TGTGCCAGCAGTTACTCGATGGGGGGCTCCTACGAGCAGTACTTC; CDR3: CASSYSMGGSYEQYF
V: TRBV20-1; size: -; J: TRBJ2-7; D: TRBD2; DNA: TGCAGTGCCAGCAGGGAACCGACTAGCGGAGGCTCCTACGAGCAGTACTTC; CDR3: CSASREPTSGGSYEQYF
V: TRBV2; size: many; J: TRBJ2-7; D: TRBD2; DNA: TGTGCCAGCAGAATCTCGCGGGGGACCAACGAGCAGTACTTC; CDR3: CASRISRGTNEQYF
V: TRBV20-1; size: -; J: TRBJ1-1; D: -; DNA: TGCAGTGCTAGAGTGGCAGTGAACACTGAAGCTTTCTTT; CDR3: CSARVAVNTEAFF
V: TRBV12-1; size: -; J: TRBJ2-4; D: -; DNA: TGTGCCAGCAGATCAGGGGTTTGGGCCAAAAACATTCAGTACTTC; CDR3: CASRSGVWAKNIQYF
V: TRBV12-3/TRBV12-4; size: many; J: TRBJ1-2; D: -; DNA: TGTGCCAGCAGGGAAGGAAGGTGGTTCTATGGCTACACCTTC; CDR3: CASREGRWFYGYTF
V: TRBV11-2; size: -; J: TRBJ2-2; D: TRBD2; DNA: TGTGCCAGCAGCTTAGCCCTGCAGCGGGGGAACACCGGGGAGCTGTTTTTT; CDR3: CASSLALQRGNTGELFF
V: TRBV18; size: many; J: TRBJ2-7; D: -; DNA: TGTGCCAGCTCACCACTTGGGTCAGGGGACTACGAGCAGTACTTC; CDR3: CASSPLGSGDYEQYF
V: TRBV19; size: many; J: TRBJ1-2; D: -; DNA: TGTGCCAGTCGTATATCCAACTATGGCTACACCTTC; CDR3: CASRISNYGYTF
V: TRBV3-1; size: many; J: TRBJ2-7; D: -; DNA: TGTGCCAGCAGCCAAAAGGGAGAGCAGTACTTC; CDR3: CASSQKGEQYF
V: TRBV20-1; size: many; J: TRBJ2-3; D: TRBD2; DNA: TGCAGTCGGGTTGACGGGAGGGCGACAGATACGCAGTATTTT; CDR3: CSRVDGRATDTQYF
V: TRBV3-1; size: many; J: TRBJ1-1; D: -; DNA: TGTGCCAGCAGCCAAGAACTGACGGGGGGACCTGAAGCTTTCTTT; CDR3: CASSQELTGGPEAFF
V: TRBV6-5; size: many; J: TRBJ2-6; D: -; DNA: TGTGCCAGCAGTTACGGCACGGTACCCTTGGGGGCCAACGTCCTGACTTTC; CDR3: CASSYGTVPLGANVLTF
V: TRBV29-1; size: many; J: TRBJ1-1; D: -; DNA: TGCAGCGTTGAGACAGTACTGAACACTGAAGCTTTCTTT; CDR3: CSVETVLNTEAFF
V: TRBV11-3; size: few; J: TRBJ2-3; D: -; DNA: TGTGCCAGCAGCTTAGTACCCCGGGGGGCGTTCACGCAGTATTTT; CDR3: CASSLVPRGAFTQYF
V: TRBV28; size: many; J: TRBJ2-7; D: -; DNA: TGTGCCAGCAGTGCCAACGTAGTAGCGGTTTCCTACGAGCAGTACTTC; CDR3: CASSANVVAVSYEQYF
V: TRBV11-2; size: many; J: TRBJ2-1; D: -; DNA: TGTGCCAGCAGCTCCCCCCAGGGGGGAGGTGAGCAGTTCTTC; CDR3: CASSSPQGGGEQFF
V: TRBV28; size: -; J: TRBJ2-3; D: TRBD2; DNA: TGTGCCAGCAGTTCCCCGGGACTAGCCCAACGCACAGATACGCAGTATTTT; CDR3: CASSSPGLAQRTDTQYF
V: TRBV6-1; size: many; J: TRBJ2-1; D: -; DNA: TGTGCCAGCAGACAGGGCATCTGGGGTGAGCAGTTCTTC; CDR3: CASRQGIWGEQFF
V: TRBV12-3/TRBV12-4; size: many; J: TRBJ2-3; D: -; DNA: TGTGCCAGCACTTCCTACCTACGGGGGACAGATACGCAGTATTTT; CDR3: CASTSYLRGTDTQYF
V: TRBV12-3/TRBV12-4; size: many; J: TRBJ2-7; D: -; DNA: TGTGCCAGCAGTAGAACGACTATACCCCACGAGCAGTACTTC; CDR3: CASSRTTIPHEQYF
V: TRBV3-1; size: many; J: TRBJ2-2; D: -; DNA: TGTGCCAGCAGCATCCGGACACATACGAACACCGGGGAGCTGTTTTTT; CDR3: CASSIRTHTNTGELFF
V: TRBV30; size: many; J: TRBJ2-5; D: TRBD2; DNA: TGTGCCGGGAGCGGGAGTCGGGAAGAGACCCAGTACTTC; CDR3: CAGSGSREETQYF
V: TRBV29-1; size: many; J: TRBJ2-3; D: -; DNA: TGCAGCGTTGAAGTAGGAAGAGGGCAACATTTT; CDR3: CSVEVGRGQHF
V: TRBV4-2; size: many; J: TRBJ2-7; D: -; DNA: TGTGCCAGCAGCCCCCGGGATCTTGGGGTCAACTACGAGCAGTACTTC; CDR3: CASSPRDLGVNYEQYF
V: TRBV7-2; size: many; J: TRBJ2-2; D: TRBD2; DNA: TGTGCCAGCAGCGCACAGGGACTAGCGAATACCGGGGAGCTGTTTTTT; CDR3: CASSAQGLANTGELFF
V: TRBV20-1; size: medium-sized; J: TRBJ1-1; D: -; DNA: TGCAGTGCTCCCCAGGGGACAAGGAACACTGAAGCTTTCTTT; CDR3: CSAPQGTRNTEAFF
V: TRBV6-1; size: many; J: TRBJ2-3; D: TRBD1; DNA: TGTGCCAGCAGTGAAACAGGGGCAGATACGCAGTATTTT; CDR3: CASSETGADTQYF
V: TRBV2; size: many; J: TRBJ2-7; D: -; DNA: TGTGCCAGCAGCCCCTCTTTCTACGAGCAGTACTTC; CDR3: CASSPSFYEQYF
V: TRBV5-4; size: many; J: TRBJ2-5; D: TRBD1; DNA: TGTGCCAGCAGCTTGGTCGGGACAGGGGTTCAAGAGACCCAGTACTTC; CDR3: CASSLVGTGVQETQYF
V: TRBV9; size: many; J: TRBJ2-3; D: -; DNA: TGTGCCAGCAGCGTCTGGCGGAGCTCAAGCACAGATACGCAGTATTTT; CDR3: CASSVWRSSSTDTQYF
V: TRBV25-1; size: -; J: TRBJ2-7; D: TRBD2; DNA: TGTGCCAGCCGGGAGGGGCTAGCGGTTCCCTACGAGCAGTACTTC; CDR3: CASREGLAVPYEQYF
V: TRBV2; size: -; J: TRBJ1-4; D: TRBD1; DNA: TGTGCCAGCAGCAAAAACAGGGGCGCTAATGAAAAACTGTTTTTT; CDR3: CASSKNRGANEKLFF
V: TRBV12-3/TRBV12-4; size: -; J: TRBJ2-6; D: TRBD1; DNA: TGTGCCAGCAGTTATCCCAGGGGGTCTGGGGCCAACGTCCTGACTTTC; CDR3: CASSYPRGSGANVLTF
V: TRBV20-1; size: many; J: TRBJ2-5; D: -; DNA: TGCAGTGCTCGTGGACTTCAAGAGACCCAGTACTTC; CDR3: CSARGLQETQYF
V: TRBV7-2; size: many; J: TRBJ1-5; D: TRBD1; DNA: TGTGCCAGCAGCTCCGGACAGGGGGCCGGACAGCCCCAGCATTTT; CDR3: CASSSGQGAGQPQHF
V: TRBV19; size: -; J: TRBJ2-1; D: -; DNA: TGTGCCAGTAGTATAGCGGGCGGACTCCTCTACAATGAGCAGTTCTTC; CDR3: CASSIAGGLLYNEQFF
V: TRBV7-2; size: -; J: TRBJ1-2; D: -; DNA: TGTGCCAGCAGCTTAAAGAGGGGCTACACCTTC; CDR3: CASSLKRGYTF
V: TRBV9; size: many; J: TRBJ2-3; D: -; DNA: TGTGCCAGCAGCGTAGCTCACCTCCCTAGCACAGATACGCAGTATTTT; CDR3: CASSVAHLPSTDTQYF
V: TRBV18; size: many; J: TRBJ2-1; D: -; DNA: TGTGCCAGCTCATCAAGGGGTCCCCCGGGCAATGAGCAGTTCTTC; CDR3: CASSSRGPPGNEQFF
V: TRBV23-1; size: few; J: TRBJ1-2; D: -; DNA: TGCGCCAGCAGTCAATCGTCAGGGGCCTTCTATGGCTACACCTTC; CDR3: CASSQSSGAFYGYTF
V: TRBV2; size: many; J: TRBJ1-6; D: -; DNA: TGTGCCAGCAGCATGAATTCACCCCTCCACTTT; CDR3: CASSMNSPLHF
V: TRBV12-3/TRBV12-4; size: many; J: TRBJ1-5; D: TRBD1; DNA: TGTGCCAGCAGCCCCATTTCAAGCAGGGGGAATCAGCCCCAGCATTTT; CDR3: CASSPISSRGNQPQHF
V: TRBV7-3; size: many; J: TRBJ2-5; D: TRBD2; DNA: TGTGCCAGCAGCTTAAGTTCGCTAGCGGACGGTGGGACCCAGTACTTC; CDR3: CASSLSSLADGGTQYF
V: TRBV4-2; size: -; J: TRBJ2-7; D: -; DNA: TGTGCCAGCAGCCAAGAGAGGAGCTCCTACGAGCAGTACTTC; CDR3: CASSQERSSYEQYF
V: TRBV5-5; size: many; J: TRBJ1-4; D: -; DNA: TGTGCCAGCAGCCCCCCCGGAGAAAAACTGTTTTTT; CDR3: CASSPPGEKLFF